This TCR beta chain was sequenced for a study of cytomegalovirus exposure and HLA in healthy donors. The CDR3 is made up of 13 amino acids. The V gene's germline CDR1 is LNHDA and CDR2 SQIVND (reference sequence). The ends were cut back, 3 bases at V and 7 bases at J, with 10 bases in the middle. The PCR made use of 60 Vbeta and 13 Jbeta primers. Clones were read by immunoSEQ multiplex PCR, and TCRdb kept only the in-frame ones, dropping some. The top ten hold 1.5% to 2% of the sample, which has approximately 210,000 clones, around 79% seen once. The clonotype was recovered from a male donor in good health and CMV-seronegative. Sequenced: PBMCs. The J gene is TRBJ2-1, the V gene TRBV19; no clear D. CDR3 bases: TGTGCCAGTAGTATCGCTACCGGGAATGAGCAGTTCTTC. It codes for CASSIATGNEQFF.